This passage covers 10 T cell receptor beta chains from one sample sequenced in a study of OX40 agonist ivuxolimab in advanced cancers. The assay was immunoSEQ multiplex PCR, and TCRdb's table has in-frame clones only and misses some. This table has approximately 72,000 clones, about 91% appearing once. The starting material was CD4+ or CD8+ T cells sorted from blood, obtained in a trial of the OX40 agonist ivuxolimab. These receptor sequences come from an adult with an advanced solid tumor such as melanoma, head and neck, liver or kidney cancer.

This sequence joins TRBV7-9 and TRBJ2-1; either TRBD1 or TRBD2 may supply D (6 bases each). The CDR3 contains 16 residues. The germline V gene has CDR1 SEHNR and CDR2 FQNEAQ (reference sequence). V was trimmed by 1 base and J by 3 bases, leaving 13 bases between them. CDR3 amino acids: CASSLVSGASYNEQFF. DNA for the CDR3: TGTGCCAGCAGCTTAGTGTCGGGGGCCAGCTACAATGAGCAGTTCTTC.

The genes are TRBV4-3 and TRBJ2-1; TRBD2 agrees at 13 bases. The V gene's germline CDR1 is LGHNA and CDR2 YSLEER. V was clipped by 0 bases and J by 6 bases; unmatched bases: 5. The CDR3 length is 17 residues. CDR3 region: CASSQETGLAGANEQFF. In DNA, the CDR3 is TGCGCCAGCAGCCAAGAAACAGGACTAGCGGGAGCCAATGAGCAGTTCTTC.

Turning to this clone: At one boundary the junction diverges from the germline segment, which might be a read error. V usage is TRBV7-7 and J usage is TRBJ2-7, with D possibly TRBD2 on 5 matching bases. The CDR3 totals 13 residues. CDR1 and CDR2 from the germline V gene are SSHAT and FNYEAQ (reference sequence). The CDR3 reads CASSPDFFGEQYF. CDR3 bases: TGTGCTAGCAGCCCGGACTTTTTCGGGGAGCAGTACTTC.

V and J are TRBV27 and TRBJ1-6, with D hard to call. Germline V gene data show CDR1 as MNHEY and CDR2 as SMNVEV (reference sequence). The CDR3 contains 12 residues. V shed 6 bases and J shed 2 bases, with 2 bases lying between them. CDR3 coding DNA: TGTGCCAGCAGAACCTATAATTCACCCCTCCACTTT. Translating it yields CASRTYNSPLHF.

V and J are TRBV30 and TRBJ2-3; D unresolved. Germline CDR1 is GTSNPN and CDR2 is SVGIG (reference sequence). Trimming removed 1 base from V and 7 bases from J, with 15 bases in between. This CDR3 is built from 14 residues. DNA for the CDR3: TGTGCCTGGAGTGGACCAAAGGGCTCTAATACGCAGTATTTT. Translation gives CAWSGPKGSNTQYF.

The rearrangement links TRBV11-2 to TRBJ1-1; the D gene is possibly TRBD1 (5 bases). The CDR3 runs 15 residues. The V gene's germline CDR1 is SGHAT and CDR2 FQNNGV. V was shortened by 1 base and J by 0 bases, with 9 bases between the two germline ends. The chain's CDR3 is CASSLVGGMNTEAFF. The CDR3 coding sequence is TGTGCCAGCAGCTTAGTTGGGGGGATGAACACTGAAGCTTTCTTT.

V gene TRBV11-2 combines with J gene TRBJ2-7; 10 bases agree with TRBD2. CDR1 SGHAT and CDR2 FQNNGV come from the germline V gene. V shed 5 bases and J 0 bases; nucleotides not matched to a gene: 4. The CDR3 sequence is 15 residues long. CDR3 protein: CASSIRTSGSYEQYF. For the CDR3, the DNA is TGTGCCAGCAGCATAAGGACTAGCGGCTCCTACGAGCAGTACTTC.

V gene TRBV5-6 combines with J gene TRBJ1-1; D is undetermined. V dropped 6 bases and J dropped 4 bases, with 16 bases sitting between them. CDR1 and CDR2 from the germline V gene are SGHDT and YYEEEE. The CDR3 is 14 residues long. The CDR3 spells CASTASLGSTEAFF. CDR3 nucleotides: TGTGCCAGCACCGCCTCCCTCGGGAGCACTGAAGCTTTCTTT. The variable domain in full, completed from reference TRBV5-6 and TRBJ1-1, reads DAGVTQSPTHLIKTRGQQVTLRCSPKSGHDTVSWYQQALGQGPQFIFQYYEEEERQRGNFPDRFSGHQFPNYSSELNVNALLLGDSALYLCASTASLGSTEAFFGQGTRLTVV.

V gene TRBV21-1 combines with J gene TRBJ2-7; the table's TRBD2 call for D was not verified on the DNA. TRBV21-1 is tagged as a pseudogene. The CDR3 loop spans 18 amino acids. The DNA of the CDR3 is TGTGCCATCCTTTGTAGCGGAGTGCGGCGGGTTTTTTCCTACGAGCAGTACTTC. Its protein product is CAILCSGVRRVFSYEQYF.

The chain is built from TRBV7-2 and TRBJ2-5; D is uncertain. The germline gives CDR1 SGHTA, CDR2 FQGNSA. V lost 2 bases and J 5 bases, leaving 9 bases between the germline ends. The length of the CDR3 is 13 residues. In nucleotides, the CDR3 is TGTGCCAGCAGCTTAACTCGCGTGGAGACCCAGTACTTC. It yields the protein CASSLTRVETQYF.